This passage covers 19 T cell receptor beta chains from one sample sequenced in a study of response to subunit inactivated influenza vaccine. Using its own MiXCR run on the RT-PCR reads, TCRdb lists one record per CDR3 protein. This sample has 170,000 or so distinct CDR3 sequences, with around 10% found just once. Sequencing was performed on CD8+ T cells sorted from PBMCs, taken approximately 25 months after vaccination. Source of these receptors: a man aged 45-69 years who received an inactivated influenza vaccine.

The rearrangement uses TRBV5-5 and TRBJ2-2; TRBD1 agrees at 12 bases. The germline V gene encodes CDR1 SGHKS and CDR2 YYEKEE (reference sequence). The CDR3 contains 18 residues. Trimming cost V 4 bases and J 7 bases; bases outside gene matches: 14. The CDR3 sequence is CASSPDSGTGGIGGELFF. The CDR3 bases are TGTGCCAGCAGCCCCGACTCCGGGACAGGGGGCATTGGCGGGGAGCTGTTTTTT.

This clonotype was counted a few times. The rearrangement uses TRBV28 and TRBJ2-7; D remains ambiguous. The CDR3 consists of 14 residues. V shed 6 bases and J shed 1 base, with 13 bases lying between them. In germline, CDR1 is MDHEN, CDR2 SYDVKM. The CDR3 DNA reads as TGTGCCAGCAGGACCGCAGAGTTTTCCTACGAGCAGTACTTC. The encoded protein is CASRTAEFSYEQYF.

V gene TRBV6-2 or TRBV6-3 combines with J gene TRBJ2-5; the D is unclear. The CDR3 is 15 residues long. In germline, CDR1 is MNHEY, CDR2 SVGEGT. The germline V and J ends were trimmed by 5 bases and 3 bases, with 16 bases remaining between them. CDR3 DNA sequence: TGTGCCAGCAGTCAACGGCGGCAGGTAAAAGAGACCCAGTACTTC. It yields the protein CASSQRRQVKETQYF.

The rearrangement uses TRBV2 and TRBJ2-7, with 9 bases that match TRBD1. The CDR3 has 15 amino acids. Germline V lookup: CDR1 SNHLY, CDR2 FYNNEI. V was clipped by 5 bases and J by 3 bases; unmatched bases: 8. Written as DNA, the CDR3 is TGTGCCAGCAGTCCCCAACGGACAGGGGTCTACGAGCAGTACTTC. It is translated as CASSPQRTGVYEQYF.

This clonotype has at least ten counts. CDR3 region: CASSQTGTAYGYTF. CDR3 nucleotide sequence: TGTGCCAGCAGCCAAACCGGGACAGCCTATGGCTACACCTTC. The chain is built from TRBV14 and TRBJ1-2; 7 nucleotides align to TRBD1. The J segment lost 4 bases and the V segment lost 2 bases, leaving 4 bases of the junction unmatched. This CDR3 is 14 amino acids long. Per the germline V gene, CDR1 is SGHDN and CDR2 is FVKESK.

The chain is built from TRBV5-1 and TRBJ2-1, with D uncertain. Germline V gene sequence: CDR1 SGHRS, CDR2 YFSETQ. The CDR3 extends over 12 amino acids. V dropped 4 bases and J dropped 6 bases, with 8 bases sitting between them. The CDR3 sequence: CASSARSNEQFF. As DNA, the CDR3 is TGCGCCAGCAGCGCCCGAAGCAATGAGCAGTTCTTC.

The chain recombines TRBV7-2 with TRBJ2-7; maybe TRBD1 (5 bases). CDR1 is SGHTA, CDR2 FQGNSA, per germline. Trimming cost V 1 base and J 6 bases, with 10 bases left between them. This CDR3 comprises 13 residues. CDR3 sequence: CASSLGSQGEQYF. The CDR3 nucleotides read TGTGCCAGCAGCTTAGGATCCCAGGGCGAGCAGTACTTC.

The CDR3 bases are TGTGCCAGCAGCACGCCATTAGGGGGGATAGGAAACGAGCAGTACTTC. Translation gives CASSTPLGGIGNEQYF. J is TRBJ2-7 and V is TRBV9; TRBD1 or TRBD2 may be the D gene (6 bases each). Germline assignment: CDR1 SGDLS and CDR2 YYNGEE. V shed 4 bases and J shed 5 bases, with 22 bases lying between them. The CDR3 has 16 residues.

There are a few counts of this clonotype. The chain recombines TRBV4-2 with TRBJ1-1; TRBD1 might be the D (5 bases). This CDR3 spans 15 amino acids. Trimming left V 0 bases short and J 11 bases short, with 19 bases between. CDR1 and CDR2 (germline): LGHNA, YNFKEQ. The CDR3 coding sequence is TGTGCCAGCAGCCAAGATAACCGGGGCTACCGGGGGGCTTTCTTT. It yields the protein CASSQDNRGYRGAFF.

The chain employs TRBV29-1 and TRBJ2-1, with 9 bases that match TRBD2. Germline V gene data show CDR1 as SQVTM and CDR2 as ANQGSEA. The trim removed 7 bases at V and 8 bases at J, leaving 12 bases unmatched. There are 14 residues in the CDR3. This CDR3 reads CSAPSGGRAYEQFF. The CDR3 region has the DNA TGCAGCGCACCTTCCGGCGGGAGGGCCTATGAGCAGTTCTTC.

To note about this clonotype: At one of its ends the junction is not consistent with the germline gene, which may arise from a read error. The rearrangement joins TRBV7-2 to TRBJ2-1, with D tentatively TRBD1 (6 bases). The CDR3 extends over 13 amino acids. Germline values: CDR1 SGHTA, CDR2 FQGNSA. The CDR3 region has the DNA TGTGCCAGTTCGACAGGAGGTTACAATGCGCAGTTCTTC. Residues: CASSTGGYNAQFF.

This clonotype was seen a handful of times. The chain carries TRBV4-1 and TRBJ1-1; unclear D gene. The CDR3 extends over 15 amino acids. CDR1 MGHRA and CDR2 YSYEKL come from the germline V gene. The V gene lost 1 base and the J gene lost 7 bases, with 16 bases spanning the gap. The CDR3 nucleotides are TGCGCCAGCAGCCAAGTGGCAGGACCTCTAATTGAAGCTTTCTTT. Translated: CASSQVAGPLIEAFF.

In nucleotides, the CDR3 is TGTGCCAGCAGCTTAACTGGCCCATTAGGGCAAGAGACCCAGTACTTC. Encoded protein: CASSLTGPLGQETQYF. The chain has TRBV7-3 and TRBJ2-5; D is undetermined. Per the germline V gene, CDR1 is SGHTA and CDR2 is FQGTGA. V was cut by 0 bases and J by 2 bases, with 13 bases left in between. The CDR3 loop spans 16 amino acids.

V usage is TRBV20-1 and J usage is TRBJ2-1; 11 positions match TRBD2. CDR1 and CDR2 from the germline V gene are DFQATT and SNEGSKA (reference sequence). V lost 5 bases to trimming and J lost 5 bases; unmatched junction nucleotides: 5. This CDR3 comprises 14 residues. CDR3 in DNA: TGCAGTGCTCGGACTAGCGGGTCTCACAATGAGCAGTTCTTC. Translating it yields CSARTSGSHNEQFF.

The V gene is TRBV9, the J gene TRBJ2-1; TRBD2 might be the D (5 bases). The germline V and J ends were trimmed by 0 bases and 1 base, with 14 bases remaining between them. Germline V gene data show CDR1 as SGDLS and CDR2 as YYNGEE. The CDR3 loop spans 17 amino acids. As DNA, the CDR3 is TGTGCCAGCAGCGTAGCCCAGTTTCCGGGGTCCTACAATGAGCAGTTCTTC. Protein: CASSVAQFPGSYNEQFF.

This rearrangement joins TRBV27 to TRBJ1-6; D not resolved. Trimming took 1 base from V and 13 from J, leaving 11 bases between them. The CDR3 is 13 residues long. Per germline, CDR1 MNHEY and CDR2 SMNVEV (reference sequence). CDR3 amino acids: CASSLYQEAPLHF. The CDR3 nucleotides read TGTGCCAGCAGTTTATACCAGGAGGCGCCCCTCCACTTT.

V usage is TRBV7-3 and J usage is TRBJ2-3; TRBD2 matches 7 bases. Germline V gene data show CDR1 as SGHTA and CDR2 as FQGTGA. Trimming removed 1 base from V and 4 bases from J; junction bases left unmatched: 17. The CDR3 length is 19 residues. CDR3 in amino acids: CASSLRDYRTWGRADTQYF. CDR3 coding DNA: TGTGCCAGCAGCTTAAGGGACTATCGGACGTGGGGCCGTGCAGATACGCAGTATTTT.

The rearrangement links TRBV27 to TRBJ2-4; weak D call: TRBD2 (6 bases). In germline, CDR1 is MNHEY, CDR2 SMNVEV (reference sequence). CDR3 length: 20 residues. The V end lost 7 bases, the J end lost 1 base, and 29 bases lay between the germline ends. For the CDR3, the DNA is TGTGCCAGCAAGCCATCTTCTTTCCCGGGACTCGAGATGGCCAAAAACATTCAGTACTTC. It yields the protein CASKPSSFPGLEMAKNIQYF.

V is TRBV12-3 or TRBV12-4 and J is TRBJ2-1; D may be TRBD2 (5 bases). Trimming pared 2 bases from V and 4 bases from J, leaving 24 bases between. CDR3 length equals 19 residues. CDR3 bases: TGTGCCAGCAGTTTACTACCCGGGATGGGAAGGGTTGCTTACAATGAGCAGTTCTTC. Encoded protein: CASSLLPGMGRVAYNEQFF.